The 28 T cell receptor beta chains below were found in one sample sequenced in a study of blood T cells in healthy people across ages. Through a sample-barcoded 5' primer and a J-beta primer mix, a second PCR was run for 7 to 11 cycles. MiXCR was run by TCRdb on the 5' RACE reads, yielding one entry per CDR3 protein. This table has 380,000 or so distinct CDR3 sequences, 45% to 65% appearing once. What was sequenced was blood. All receptors come from a man aged 60-69 years in good health.

V gene TRBV20-1 combines with J gene TRBJ2-5; D may match TRBD1 or TRBD2 (5 bases each). The J call may be in error: the DNA end matches TRBJ2-7 better. The CDR3 covers 16 residues. Germline CDR1 reads DFQATT; CDR2 reads SNEGSKA (reference sequence). This CDR3 reads CSARPPRDGSYYEQYF. In DNA form, the CDR3 reads TGCAGTGCTAGACCTCCTAGGGACGGATCATACTACGAGCAGTACTTC.

This clonotype has a single count. The germline gene is not matched at one end of the junction; a read error may be the cause. The chain uses TRBV11-2 and TRBJ1-6; 8 bases agree with TRBD1. This CDR3 region has 14 residues. The germline V gene encodes CDR1 SGHAT and CDR2 FQNNGV. CDR3 nucleotide sequence: TGTGCCAACAGCTTGGCAGGGGGCAATTCACCCCTCCACTTT. Residues: CANSLAGGNSPLHF.

This chain links TRBV7-2 with TRBJ2-1; 7 bases agree with TRBD2. CDR1 and CDR2 (germline): SGHTA, FQGNSA. The CDR3 length is 14 residues. V shed 5 bases, J shed 2 bases, and the junction held 3 bases outside the gene matches. CDR3 bases: TGTGCCAGCAGCCGCGGGAGCCCCTACAATGAGCAGTTCTTC. Amino acid sequence: CASSRGSPYNEQFF.

This clonotype was observed a handful of times. The V gene is TRBV24-1, the J gene TRBJ2-1; 9 bases match TRBD2. V was clipped by 3 bases and J by 4 bases; unmatched bases: 6. Germline V gene data show CDR1 as KGHDR and CDR2 as SFDVKD. There are 16 residues in the CDR3. The CDR3 here is CATSDTSGPLYNEQFF. The CDR3 bases are TGTGCCACCAGTGATACTAGCGGGCCGCTGTACAATGAGCAGTTCTTC.

This chain connects TRBV11-2 to TRBJ1-5; D gene unclear. V lost 1 base, J lost 2 bases, and 9 bases lay in between. CDR3 size: 15 residues. Germline V CDR1 and CDR2: SGHAT, FQNNGV. This chain's CDR3 is CASSLGQDGNQPQHF. For the CDR3, the DNA is TGTGCCAGCAGCTTAGGGCAGGACGGCAATCAGCCCCAGCATTTT.

The gene calls are TRBV6-2 or TRBV6-3 and TRBJ2-4, with 7 bases that match TRBD1. TRBJ2-7 matches the DNA end more closely, so the J call is doubtful. CDR1 and CDR2 (germline): MNHEY, SVGEGT. CDR3 length: 14 residues. CDR3 DNA sequence: TGTGCCAGCAGTGACACGGGACAGCCCCACGAGCAGTACTTC. Its protein is CASSDTGQPHEQYF.

In regard to this clonotype: A read error may be the cause here, since a much bigger clone is one base away. The chain combines TRBV29-1 with TRBJ2-5; 9 bases align to TRBD1. Looked up from germline, CDR1 is SQVTM and CDR2 is ANQGSEA. Trimming cost V 6 bases and J 11 bases; bases outside gene matches: 16. CDR3 size: 14 residues. The CDR3 loop is CSVGSDRGNNEQYF. CDR3 DNA sequence: TGCAGCGTCGGCTCGGACAGGGGTAACAATGAGCAGTACTTC. Complete variable domain (other parts from reference TRBV29-1 and TRBJ2-5): SAVISQKPSRDICQRGTSLTIQCQVDSQVTMMFWYRQQPGQSLTLIATANQGSEATYESGFVIDKFPISRPNLTFSTLTVSNMSPEDSSIYLCSVGSDRGNNEQYFGPGTRLLVL.

The rearrangement joins TRBV7-3 to TRBJ2-1; TRBD1 agrees at 7 bases. Germline CDR1 is SGHTA and CDR2 is FQGTGA. The CDR3 is 15 residues long. With 4 bases clipped from V and 7 bases from J, the junction kept 10 bases outside the gene matches. CDR3 sequence reads: CASSSGDSPFNEQFF. The CDR3 region has the DNA TGTGCCAGCAGCTCAGGGGACAGCCCCTTTAATGAGCAGTTCTTC.

This chain's CDR3 is CASSQVSGQGEKLFF. The DNA for the CDR3 is TGCGCCAGCAGCCAAGTTTCGGGTCAAGGTGAAAAACTGTTTTTT. The gene calls are TRBV4-1 and TRBJ1-4; no firm D call. V lost 1 base and J lost 7, with 13 bases in between. CDR1 is MGHRA and CDR2 is YSYEKL in the germline V gene. This CDR3 spans 15 amino acids.

This clonotype was seen once. The V and J genes are TRBV28 and TRBJ2-3, with 14 bases that match TRBD2. V lost 6 bases and J lost 13; bases outside the gene matches: 9. Germline V gives CDR1 MDHEN, CDR2 SYDVKM. The CDR3 sequence is 14 residues long. The CDR3: CASSYGTSGSAKYF. CDR3 bases: TGTGCCAGCAGCTACGGGACTAGCGGGAGTGCCAAGTATTTT.

V and J are TRBV12-3 or TRBV12-4 and TRBJ2-1; a weak D match, TRBD2 (6 bases). The CDR3 sequence is 12 residues long. V lost 6 bases, J lost 5 bases, and 8 bases lay in between. CDR3 in amino acids: CASRVADNEQFF. The DNA of the CDR3 is TGTGCCAGCAGAGTAGCGGACAATGAGCAGTTCTTC.

The chain is built from TRBV4-1 and TRBJ2-3; the D gene is possibly TRBD2 (6 bases). Germline assignment: CDR1 MGHRA and CDR2 YSYEKL. Trimming removed 1 base from V and 0 bases from J, with 11 bases in between. CDR3 length: 16 amino acids. In nucleotides, the CDR3 is TGCGCCAGCAGCCAAGGTTCGGGGACTAGCACAGATACGCAGTATTTT. Translating it yields CASSQGSGTSTDTQYF.

The chain uses TRBV6-2 or TRBV6-3 and TRBJ1-5, with D uncertain. V was cut by 11 bases and J by 7 bases, with 18 bases left in between. The CDR3 length is 13 residues. CDR1 is MNHEY and CDR2 is SVGEGT in the germline V gene. The CDR3 DNA reads as TGTGCCGGTGGTGCCGCAGAGGGACAGCCCCAGCATTTT. Its protein is CAGGAAEGQPQHF.

This clonotype has more than one count but fewer than ten. The chain uses TRBV6-5 and TRBJ1-2, with a weak D call TRBD1 (5 bases). The V gene's germline CDR1 is MNHEY and CDR2 SVGAGI. The V and J ends lost 7 bases and 2 bases respectively, with 8 bases between them. This CDR3 comprises 12 residues. CDR3 residues: CASKDMNYGYTF. CDR3 DNA sequence: TGTGCCAGCAAGGACATGAACTATGGCTACACCTTC.

This chain connects TRBV18 to TRBJ2-3, with 7 bases fitting TRBD2. J gave up 4 bases and V 1 base, and 8 bases lay outside the gene matches. The germline CDR1 and CDR2 sequences are KGHSH and LQKENI. The CDR3 is made up of 16 amino acids. In DNA form, the CDR3 reads TGTGCCAGCTCACCACGTTCGTGGGGGGGGGCAGATACGCAGTATTTT. This codes for CASSPRSWGGADTQYF.

This clonotype was counted ten times or more. V gene TRBV24-1 combines with J gene TRBJ2-1; 9 bases map to TRBD1. In germline, CDR1 is KGHDR, CDR2 SFDVKD. The V segment lost 3 bases and the J segment 6 bases; nucleotides outside the gene matches: 5. The CDR3 loop spans 15 amino acids. CDR3 coding DNA: TGTGCCACCAGTGATGGGACAGGGCCGGGCAATGAGCAGTTCTTC. This sequence encodes CATSDGTGPGNEQFF.

This chain connects TRBV18 to TRBJ2-7, with 7 bases identical to TRBD1. The V gene end was trimmed by 0 bases and the J gene end by 3 bases; junction bases not matched to a gene: 5. The CDR3 spans 15 residues. From germline, CDR1 is KGHSH and CDR2 LQKENI. The CDR3 sequence: CASSPPGQLDYEQYF. CDR3 DNA sequence: TGTGCCAGCTCACCACCGGGACAGTTGGACTACGAGCAGTACTTC.

The sample holds many counts of this clonotype. The rearrangement links TRBV7-8 to TRBJ2-4, with D perhaps TRBD1 or TRBD2 (6 bases each). In germline, CDR1 is SGHVS, CDR2 FQNEAQ. The CDR3 spans 16 residues. The V end lost 2 bases, the J end lost 1 base, and 12 bases lay between the germline ends. CDR3 in DNA: TGTGCCAGCAGCTTAAGGGGGGTAGGGGCCAAAAACATTCAGTACTTC. Translation: CASSLRGVGAKNIQYF.

This chain uses TRBV20-1 with TRBJ2-5; 15 bases align to TRBD2. V was pared by 6 bases and J by 11 bases, with 22 bases of the junction left unmatched. Germline CDR1 DFQATT, CDR2 SNEGSKA (reference sequence). This CDR3 region has 18 residues. For the CDR3, the DNA is TGCAGTGCCGCCCCGGGACTAGCGGGGGGACCCACCTACAATGAGCAGTACTTC. As protein: CSAAPGLAGGPTYNEQYF.

This clonotype is a singleton in its sample. The chain combines TRBV20-1 with TRBJ2-5; D uncertain. With 3 bases removed from V and 11 bases from J, the gap between germline ends came to 13 bases. Germline lookup yields CDR1 DFQATT and CDR2 SNEGSKA (reference sequence). This CDR3 has 11 amino acids. Written as DNA, the CDR3 is TGCAGTGCTAGTATCGTAGATGAGCAGTACTTC. It encodes CSASIVDEQYF.

As to this clonotype: This may arise from a read error, as a much more abundant clone is one base away. The chain employs TRBV5-6 and TRBJ1-2; the D gene is possibly TRBD1 (5 bases). Germline-derived CDR1 and CDR2 are SGHDT and YYEEEE. This CDR3 comprises 16 residues. Trimming pared 4 bases from V and 6 bases from J, leaving 22 bases between. The CDR3, as DNA: TGTGCCAGCAGCCACCTTTTATGGACTCTGGACAATGGCTACACCTTC. It encodes CASSHLLWTLDNGYTF.

This clonotype was detected ten times or more. The chain combines TRBV18 with TRBJ2-5; 11 bases fit TRBD2. J gave up 0 bases and V 3 bases, and 3 bases lay outside the gene matches. The CDR3 totals 16 residues. CDR1 is KGHSH and CDR2 is LQKENI in the germline V gene. The CDR3, as DNA: TGTGCCAGCTCACCTGGGACTAGCGGTTACCAAGAGACCCAGTACTTC. Translation gives CASSPGTSGYQETQYF.

This chain uses TRBV29-1 with TRBJ2-3; TRBD2 aligns across 7 bases. In germline, CDR1 is SQVTM, CDR2 ANQGSEA. V shed 2 bases and J 2 bases; nucleotides not matched to a gene: 7. There are 15 residues in the CDR3. The CDR3 protein is CSVERTAGITDTQYF. As DNA, the CDR3 is TGCAGCGTTGAACGAACAGCGGGAATCACAGATACGCAGTATTTT.

This clonotype has just a few counts. The chain employs TRBV4-2 and TRBJ2-3, with 11 bases that match TRBD2. V was pared by 4 bases and J by 6 bases, with 9 bases of the junction left unmatched. The germline V gene encodes CDR1 LGHNA and CDR2 YNFKEQ. CDR3 size: 16 residues. The CDR3 sequence is CASSLGTSGDGDTQYF. The DNA of the CDR3 is TGTGCCAGCAGCCTTGGGACTAGCGGAGATGGGGATACGCAGTATTTT.

The V and J genes are TRBV7-2 and TRBJ2-7; 9 bases line up with TRBD2. With 5 bases clipped from V and 2 bases from J, the junction kept 10 bases outside the gene matches. Germline V lookup: CDR1 SGHTA, CDR2 FQGNSA. There are 16 residues in the CDR3. The CDR3 loop reads CASSPQLAGFPYEQYF. In DNA form, the CDR3 reads TGTGCCAGCAGCCCTCAGCTAGCGGGATTTCCCTACGAGCAGTACTTC.

The chain employs TRBV28 and TRBJ2-7; tentative D call: TRBD2 (5 bases). Deletions cut 3 bases from V and 6 bases from J, with 18 bases between. This CDR3 contains 15 residues. The germline V gene has CDR1 MDHEN and CDR2 SYDVKM. CDR3 sequence reads: CASSFREGRFAEQYF. The DNA for the CDR3 is TGTGCCAGCAGTTTTAGAGAGGGCAGGTTTGCCGAGCAGTACTTC. Filled out from reference TRBV28 and TRBJ2-7, the complete variable domain reads DVKVTQSSRYLVKRTGEKVFLECVQDMDHENMFWYRQDPGLGLRLIYFSYDVKMKEKGDIPEGYSVSREKKERFSLILESASTNQTSMYLCASSFREGRFAEQYFGPGTRLTVT.

CDR3 loop: CSARLGGGQTEQFF. The CDR3 bases are TGCAGTGCTAGGCTGGGGGGGGGGCAGACTGAGCAGTTCTTC. The chain is built from TRBV20-1 and TRBJ2-1; possibly TRBD2 for D (7 bases). The CDR3 sequence is 14 residues long. V gave up 3 bases and J gave up 9 bases, with 18 bases separating them. Per germline, CDR1 DFQATT and CDR2 SNEGSKA (reference sequence).

This clonotype was observed once. The V gene is TRBV5-1, the J gene TRBJ2-7; D unresolved. The CDR3 loop spans 14 amino acids. V gave up 4 bases and J gave up 0 bases, with 11 bases separating them. Germline V CDR1 and CDR2: SGHRS, YFSETQ. CDR3 nucleotides: TGCGCCAGCAGCCCTCCGAGCAGCTCCTACGAGCAGTACTTC. Translation gives CASSPPSSSYEQYF.